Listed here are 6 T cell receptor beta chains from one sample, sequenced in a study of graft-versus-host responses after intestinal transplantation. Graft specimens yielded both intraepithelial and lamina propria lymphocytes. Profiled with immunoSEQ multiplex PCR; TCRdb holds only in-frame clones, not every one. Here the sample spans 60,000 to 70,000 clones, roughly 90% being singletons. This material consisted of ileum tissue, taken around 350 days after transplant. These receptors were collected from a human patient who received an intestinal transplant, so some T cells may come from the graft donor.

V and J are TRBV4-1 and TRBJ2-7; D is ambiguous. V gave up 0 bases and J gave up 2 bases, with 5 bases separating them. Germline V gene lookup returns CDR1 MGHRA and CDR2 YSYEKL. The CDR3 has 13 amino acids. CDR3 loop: CASSQERPYEQYF. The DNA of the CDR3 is TGCGCCAGCAGCCAAGAACGGCCCTACGAGCAGTACTTC.

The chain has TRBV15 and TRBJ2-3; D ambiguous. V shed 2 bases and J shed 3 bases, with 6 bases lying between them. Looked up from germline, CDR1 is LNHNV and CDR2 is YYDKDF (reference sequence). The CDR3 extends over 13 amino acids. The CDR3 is CATSRPGTDTQYF. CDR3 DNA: TGTGCCACCAGCAGACCCGGGACAGATACGCAGTATTTT.

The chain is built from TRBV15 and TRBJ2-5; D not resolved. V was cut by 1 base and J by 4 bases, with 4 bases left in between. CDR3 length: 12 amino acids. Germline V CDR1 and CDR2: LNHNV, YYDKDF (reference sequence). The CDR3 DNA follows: TGTGCCACCAGCAGAGTCCGAGAGACCCAGTACTTC. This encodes CATSRVRETQYF. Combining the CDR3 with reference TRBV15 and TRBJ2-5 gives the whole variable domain DAMVIQNPRYQVTQFGKPVTLSCSQTLNHNVMYWYQQKSSQAPKLLFHYYDKDFNNEADTPDNFQSRRPNTSFCFLDIRSPGLGDTAMYLCATSRVRETQYFGPGTRLLVL.

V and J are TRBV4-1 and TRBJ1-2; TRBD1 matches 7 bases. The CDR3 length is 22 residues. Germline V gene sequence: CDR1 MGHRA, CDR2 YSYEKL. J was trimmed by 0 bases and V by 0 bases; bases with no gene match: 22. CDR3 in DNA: TGCGCCAGCAGCCAAGATCCGCGACAGGGTGGGCGAAGGAGCCAGACTAACTATGGCTACACCTTC. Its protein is CASSQDPRQGGRRSQTNYGYTF.

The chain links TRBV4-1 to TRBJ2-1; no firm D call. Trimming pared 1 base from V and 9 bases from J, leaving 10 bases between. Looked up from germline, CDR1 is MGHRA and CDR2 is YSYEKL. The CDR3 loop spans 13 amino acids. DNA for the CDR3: TGCGCCAGCAGCCAAGGACGGCGAAGTGAGCAGTTCTTC. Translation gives CASSQGRRSEQFF.

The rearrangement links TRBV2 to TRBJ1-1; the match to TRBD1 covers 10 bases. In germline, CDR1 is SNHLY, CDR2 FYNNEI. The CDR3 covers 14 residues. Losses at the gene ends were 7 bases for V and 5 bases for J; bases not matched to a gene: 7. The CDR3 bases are TGTGCCAGCATTAGGACAGGGGGACGGACTGAAGCTTTCTTT. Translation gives CASIRTGGRTEAFF.